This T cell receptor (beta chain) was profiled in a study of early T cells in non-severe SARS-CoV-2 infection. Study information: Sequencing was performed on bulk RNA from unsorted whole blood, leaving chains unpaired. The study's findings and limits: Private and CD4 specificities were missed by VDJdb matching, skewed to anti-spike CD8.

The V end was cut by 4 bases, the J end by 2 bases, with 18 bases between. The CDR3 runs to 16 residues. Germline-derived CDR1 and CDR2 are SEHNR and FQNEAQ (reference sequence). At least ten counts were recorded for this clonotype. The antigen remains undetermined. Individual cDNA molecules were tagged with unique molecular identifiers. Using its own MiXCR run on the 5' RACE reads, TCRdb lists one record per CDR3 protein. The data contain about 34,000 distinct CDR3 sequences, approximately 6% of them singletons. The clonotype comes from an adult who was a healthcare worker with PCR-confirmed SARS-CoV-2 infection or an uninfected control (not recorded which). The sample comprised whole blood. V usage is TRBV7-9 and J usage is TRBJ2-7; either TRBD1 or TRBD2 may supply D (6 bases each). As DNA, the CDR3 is TGTGCCAGCAGCTACTCACTAGGGGGGCCAGCCTACGAGCAGTACTTC. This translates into CASSYSLGGPAYEQYF.